The sequence of this TCR beta chain was determined in a study of siplizumab effects on memory and regulatory T cells. V lost 1 base, J lost 8 bases, and 3 bases lay in between. This CDR3 contains 10 residues. CDR1 is SGHKS and CDR2 is YYEKEE in the germline V gene (reference sequence). Findings and caveats of the study: In roughly 75-96% of proliferating CD4+ or CD8+ clones, a naive or memory phenotype could not be assigned. Suppressive capability of dividing Tregs from siplizumab cultures went unverified.

Roughly 100,000 TCR templates were assayed per sample. Libraries were prepared by immunoSEQ multiplex PCR; TCRdb keeps only in-frame clonotypes and omits some of them. The data contain around 110,000 clones, roughly 94% of them singletons. Points on this clone: Its antigen is currently unknown.

The TCR sequence derives from a human donor in good health. The rearrangement links TRBV5-5 to TRBJ1-2; the D is unclear. The material sequenced was non-Treg CD4+ T cells sorted from blood. In DNA form, the CDR3 reads TGTGCCAGCAGCTTGTCGGGCTACACCTTC. Translation gives CASSLSGYTF.